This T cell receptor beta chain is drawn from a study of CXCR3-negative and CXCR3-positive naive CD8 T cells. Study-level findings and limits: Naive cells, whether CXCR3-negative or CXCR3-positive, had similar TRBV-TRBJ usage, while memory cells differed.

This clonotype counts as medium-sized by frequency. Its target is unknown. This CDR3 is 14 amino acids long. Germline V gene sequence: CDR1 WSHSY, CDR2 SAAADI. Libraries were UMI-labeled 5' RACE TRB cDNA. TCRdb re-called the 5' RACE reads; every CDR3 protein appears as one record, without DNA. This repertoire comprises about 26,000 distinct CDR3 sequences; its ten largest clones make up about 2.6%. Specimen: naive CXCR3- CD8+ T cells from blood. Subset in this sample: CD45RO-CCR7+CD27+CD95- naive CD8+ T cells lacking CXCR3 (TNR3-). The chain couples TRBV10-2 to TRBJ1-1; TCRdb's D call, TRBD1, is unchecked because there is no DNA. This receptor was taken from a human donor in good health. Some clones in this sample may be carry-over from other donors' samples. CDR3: CASQRTGEVTEAFF.